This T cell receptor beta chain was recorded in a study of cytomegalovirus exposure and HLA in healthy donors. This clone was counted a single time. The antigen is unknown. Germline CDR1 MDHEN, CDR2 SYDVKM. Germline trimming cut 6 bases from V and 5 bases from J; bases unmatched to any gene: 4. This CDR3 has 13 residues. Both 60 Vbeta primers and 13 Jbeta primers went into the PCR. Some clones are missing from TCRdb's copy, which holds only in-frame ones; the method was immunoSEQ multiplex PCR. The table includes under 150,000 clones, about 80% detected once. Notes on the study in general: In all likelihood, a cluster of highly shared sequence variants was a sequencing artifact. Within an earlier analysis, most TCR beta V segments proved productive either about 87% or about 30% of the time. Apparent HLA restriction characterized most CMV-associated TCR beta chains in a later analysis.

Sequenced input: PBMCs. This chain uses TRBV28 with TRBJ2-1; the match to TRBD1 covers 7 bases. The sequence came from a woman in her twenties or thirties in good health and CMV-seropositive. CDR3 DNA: TGTGCCAGCAGGGGGACAGTTAACAATGAGCAGTTCTTC. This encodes CASRGTVNNEQFF. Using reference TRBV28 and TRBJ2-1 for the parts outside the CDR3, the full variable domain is DVKVTQSSRYLVKRTGEKVFLECVQDMDHENMFWYRQDPGLGLRLIYFSYDVKMKEKGDIPEGYSVSREKKERFSLILESASTNQTSMYLCASRGTVNNEQFFGPGTRLTVL.